These 2 T cell receptor beta chains came from one sample sequenced in a study of patients and donors after allogeneic stem cell transplantation. MiXCR, applied by TCRdb to the RT-PCR reads, yields one record per CDR3 protein. The repertoire holds roughly 200,000 distinct CDR3 sequences, more than 35% seen once, with 25% to 35% in the top ten. Sequencing used blood, either unsorted or a sorted T cell fraction (not recorded which). The receptors originated from a human donor who was either an allogeneic HSCT recipient or a stem cell or donor lymphocyte infusion donor (not recorded which). It is not recorded whose cells these are; they may come from a transplant donor.

This chain links TRBV29-1 with TRBJ2-1; weak D call: TRBD1 (5 bases). The CDR3 has 12 residues. Germline V gene lookup returns CDR1 SQVTM and CDR2 ANQGSEA. V was clipped by 6 bases and J by 9 bases, with 15 bases between them. CDR3 protein: CSVLGPAPEQFF. The CDR3 DNA is TGCAGCGTCCTGGGGCCGGCCCCTGAGCAGTTCTTC.

The rearrangement uses TRBV6-6 and TRBJ1-1, with D unclear. Per germline, CDR1 MNHNY and CDR2 SVGAGI (reference sequence). Between the trimmed V and J ends, which lost 2 bases and 1 base, there was a span of 8 bases. CDR3 length: 14 residues. This CDR3 reads CASSYEWGNTEAFF. The CDR3 DNA reads TGTGCCAGCAGTTACGAGTGGGGGAACACTGAAGCTTTCTTT.